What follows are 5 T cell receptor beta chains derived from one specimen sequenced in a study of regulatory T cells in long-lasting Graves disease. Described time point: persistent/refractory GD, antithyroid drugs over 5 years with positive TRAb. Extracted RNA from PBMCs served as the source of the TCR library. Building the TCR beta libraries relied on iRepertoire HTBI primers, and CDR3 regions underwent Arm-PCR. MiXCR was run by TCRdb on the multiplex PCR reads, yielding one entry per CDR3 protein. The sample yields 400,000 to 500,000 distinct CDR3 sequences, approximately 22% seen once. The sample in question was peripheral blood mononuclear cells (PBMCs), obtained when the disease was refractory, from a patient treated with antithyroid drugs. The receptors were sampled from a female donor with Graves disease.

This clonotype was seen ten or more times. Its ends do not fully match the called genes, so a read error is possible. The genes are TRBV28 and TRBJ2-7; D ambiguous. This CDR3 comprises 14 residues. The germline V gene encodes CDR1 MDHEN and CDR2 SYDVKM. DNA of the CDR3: TGCGCCAGCAGCCCCGGTGGACGGAGCTACGAGCAGTACTTC. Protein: CASSPGGRSYEQYF.

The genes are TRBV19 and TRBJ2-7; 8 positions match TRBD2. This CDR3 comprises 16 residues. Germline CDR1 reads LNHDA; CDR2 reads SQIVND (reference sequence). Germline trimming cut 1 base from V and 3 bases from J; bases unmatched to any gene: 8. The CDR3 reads CASSIGVSGVLYEQYF. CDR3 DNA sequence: TGTGCCAGTAGTATAGGCGTTAGCGGGGTCCTCTACGAGCAGTACTTC.

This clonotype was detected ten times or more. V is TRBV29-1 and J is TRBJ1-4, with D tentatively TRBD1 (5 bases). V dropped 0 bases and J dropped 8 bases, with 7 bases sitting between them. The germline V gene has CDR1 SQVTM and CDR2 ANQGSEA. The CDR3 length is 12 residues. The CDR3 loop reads CSVEDRGEKLFF. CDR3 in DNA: TGCAGCGTTGAAGATAGGGGAGAAAAACTGTTTTTT.

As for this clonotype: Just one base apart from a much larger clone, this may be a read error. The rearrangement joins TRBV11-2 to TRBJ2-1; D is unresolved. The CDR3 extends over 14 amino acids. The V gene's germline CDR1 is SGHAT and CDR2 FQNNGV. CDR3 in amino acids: CASSLDRFGNGQFF. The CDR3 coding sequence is TGTGCCAGCAGCTTAGATCGATTCGGCAATGGGCAGTTCTTC.

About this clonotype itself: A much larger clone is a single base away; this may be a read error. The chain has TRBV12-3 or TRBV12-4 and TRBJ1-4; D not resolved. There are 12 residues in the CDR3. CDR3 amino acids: CASSFLNEKPFF. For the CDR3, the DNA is TGTGCCAGCAGCTTCCTTAATGAAAAACCGTTTTTT.